This TCR beta chain is from a study of cytomegalovirus exposure and HLA in healthy donors. PCR primers comprised 60 Vbeta and 13 Jbeta primers. Only in-frame clones appear in the TCRdb table, and some are missing; sequencing was by immunoSEQ multiplex PCR. The sample has about 140,000 clones, roughly 80% seen once. The receptor comes from a boy aged 2 to 10 in good health and CMV-seronegative. What was sequenced was PBMCs.

The CDR3 sequence is CATTADAAGTGGFGEQYF. As DNA, the CDR3 is TGTGCCACGACAGCTGACGCCGCGGGGACAGGGGGCTTTGGGGAGCAGTACTTC. This rearrangement joins TRBV10-3 to TRBJ2-7, with TRBD1 matching over 12 bases. CDR3 length equals 18 residues. Looked up from germline, CDR1 is ENHRY and CDR2 is SYGVKD. The V and J ends lost 10 bases and 7 bases, in that order; junction bases with no gene match: 23.